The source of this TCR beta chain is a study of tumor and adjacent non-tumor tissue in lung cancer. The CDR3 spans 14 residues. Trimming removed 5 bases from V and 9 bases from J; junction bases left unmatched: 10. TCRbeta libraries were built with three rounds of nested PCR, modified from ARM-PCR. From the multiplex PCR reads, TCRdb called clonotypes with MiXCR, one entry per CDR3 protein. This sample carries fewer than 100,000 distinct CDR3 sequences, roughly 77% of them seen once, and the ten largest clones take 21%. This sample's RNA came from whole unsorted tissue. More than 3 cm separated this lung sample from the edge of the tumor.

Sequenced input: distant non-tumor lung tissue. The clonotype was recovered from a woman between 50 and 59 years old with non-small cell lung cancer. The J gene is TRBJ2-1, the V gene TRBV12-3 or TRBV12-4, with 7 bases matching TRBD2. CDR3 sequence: CASSPSGLMGEQFF. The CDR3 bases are TGTGCCAGCAGTCCCTCGGGACTAATGGGTGAGCAGTTCTTC.